A single sample gave rise to the 28 T cell receptor beta chains below, sequenced in a study of CD8 T cells in Susac syndrome. RNA was extracted with the RNeasy kit, and a quantity of 0.5 to 1 ug was reverse transcribed using random hexamers. Using its own MiXCR run on the immunoSEQ multiplex PCR reads, TCRdb lists one record per CDR3 protein. The table includes roughly 180,000 distinct CDR3 sequences, approximately 95% detected once. The sequenced sample consisted of CD4+ T cells from PBMCs. Source of these receptors: a human donor in good health.

This chain uses TRBV7-2 with TRBJ2-5; 10 bases match TRBD2. The ends lost 0 bases at V and 5 bases at J; junction bases unmatched: 6. Germline V gives CDR1 SGHTA, CDR2 FQGNSA. CDR3 size: 16 residues. The CDR3 is CASSLASSGSWETQYF. The CDR3 region has the DNA TGTGCCAGCAGCTTAGCCTCTAGCGGGAGTTGGGAGACCCAGTACTTC.

This clonotype is a singleton in its sample. The CDR3 region has the DNA TGTGCCAGCAGCGTAGGGAGGTATGGAGATACGCAGTATTTT. Its translation: CASSVGRYGDTQYF. The chain combines TRBV9 with TRBJ2-3, with TRBD2 as a possible D gene (5 bases). V dropped 0 bases and J dropped 5 bases, with 10 bases sitting between them. The V gene's germline CDR1 is SGDLS and CDR2 YYNGEE. CDR3 length: 14 amino acids. The full variable domain, its missing parts supplied by reference TRBV9 and TRBJ2-3, is DSGVTQTPKHLITATGQRVTLRCSPRSGDLSVYWYQQSLDQGLQFLIQYYNGEERAKGNILERFSAQQFPDLHSELNLSSLELGDSALYFCASSVGRYGDTQYFGPGTRLTVL.

The chain employs TRBV7-2 and TRBJ2-7; 14 bases agree with TRBD2. Germline values: CDR1 SGHTA, CDR2 FQGNSA. Trimming took 4 bases from V and 6 from J; bases not matched to a gene: 8. There are 16 residues in the CDR3. CDR3 nucleotides: TGTGCCAGCAGCTACCTTGGGACTAGCGGGAGCGGCGAGCAGTACTTC. It is translated as CASSYLGTSGSGEQYF.

V and J are TRBV27 and TRBJ2-7; a possible D gene is TRBD2 (6 bases). CDR1 is MNHEY, CDR2 SMNVEV, per germline (reference sequence). CDR3 length: 14 residues. V dropped 0 bases and J dropped 2 bases, with 8 bases sitting between them. As DNA, the CDR3 is TGTGCCAGCAGTTTATCGCGACTAGCCTACGAGCAGTACTTC. It codes for CASSLSRLAYEQYF.

The CDR3 DNA sequence: TGTGCCAGCAGACATGCACCAGGCCCAGATACGCAGTATTTT. Its translation is CASRHAPGPDTQYF. The V call is TRBV7-9, the J call TRBJ2-3; unclear D gene. The CDR3 extends over 14 amino acids. Looked up from germline, CDR1 is SEHNR and CDR2 is FQNEAQ (reference sequence). Trimming shortened V by 6 bases and J by 4 bases, and 14 bases separated the two germline ends.

The chain uses TRBV7-2 and TRBJ2-3; D may be TRBD1 or TRBD2 (5 bases each). Germline CDR1 and CDR2: SGHTA and FQGNSA. The CDR3 extends over 15 amino acids. Trimming removed 3 bases at V and 5 bases at J, with 15 bases between. CDR3: CASSLGLGVGDTQYF. The CDR3 DNA reads as TGTGCCAGCAGCTTGGGCCTGGGGGTGGGAGATACGCAGTATTTT.

The sample holds one count of this clonotype. This rearrangement joins TRBV11-2 to TRBJ1-5; no reliable D call. This CDR3 comprises 13 residues. V dropped 5 bases and J dropped 4 bases, with 9 bases sitting between them. Germline-derived CDR1 and CDR2 are SGHAT and FQNNGV. The DNA for the CDR3 is TGTGCCAGCAGCGCTGATATGAATCAGCCCCAGCATTTT. Amino acids: CASSADMNQPQHF.

This clonotype was picked up one time. J is TRBJ1-2 and V is TRBV5-4; tentatively, D is TRBD1 (6 bases). Trimming left V 0 bases short and J 6 bases short, with 15 bases between. The CDR3 runs to 15 residues. CDR1 and CDR2 from the germline V gene are SGHNT and YYREEE (reference sequence). The CDR3 here is CASSLETGRVDGYTF. In nucleotides, the CDR3 is TGTGCCAGCAGCTTGGAAACAGGGAGGGTGGATGGCTACACCTTC.

V gene TRBV20-1 combines with J gene TRBJ2-3, with D unclear. This CDR3 spans 12 amino acids. Trimming cost V 8 bases and J 4 bases, with 13 bases left between them. Per germline, CDR1 DFQATT and CDR2 SNEGSKA (reference sequence). The DNA for the CDR3 is TGCAGTCCCTCCCTATGGGCAGATACGCAGTATTTT. Its protein is CSPSLWADTQYF.

This clonotype came up once. The CDR3 DNA is TGTGCCAGCAGCCAAGGAGTGCGGTTCACCGGGGAGCTGTTTTTT. Translation gives CASSQGVRFTGELFF. This chain links TRBV14 with TRBJ2-2; unclear D gene. CDR1 and CDR2 (germline): SGHDN, FVKESK. Trimming removed 1 base from V and 4 bases from J, with 10 bases in between. The CDR3 is made up of 15 amino acids.

The chain couples TRBV3-1 to TRBJ2-5; 9 nucleotides align to TRBD1. The germline V gene has CDR1 LGHDT and CDR2 YNNKEL (reference sequence). With V trimmed by 1 base and J by 4 bases, 7 bases remained unmatched. This CDR3 has 16 amino acids. CDR3 amino acids: CASSQGDRALGETQYF. The DNA for the CDR3 is TGTGCCAGCAGCCAAGGGGACAGGGCGCTTGGAGAGACCCAGTACTTC.

This clonotype appeared a single time. The V gene is TRBV9, the J gene TRBJ2-1; 10 bases map to TRBD2. The CDR3 runs 15 residues. From germline, CDR1 is SGDLS and CDR2 YYNGEE. J was trimmed by 7 bases and V by 1 base; bases with no gene match: 5. Here the CDR3 reads CASSVSSAGGNEQFF. The CDR3 nucleotides read TGTGCCAGCAGCGTATCTTCAGCGGGAGGGAATGAGCAGTTCTTC.

The V gene is TRBV5-1, the J gene TRBJ1-1, with TRBD1 as a possible D gene (6 bases). CDR3 length: 15 amino acids. Germline V gene sequence: CDR1 SGHRS, CDR2 YFSETQ. V lost 4 bases and J 8 bases, leaving 21 bases between the germline ends. CDR3 sequence: CASSMVSSSTGEAFF. The CDR3 DNA reads TGCGCCAGCAGCATGGTCTCCTCTTCTACAGGGGAAGCTTTCTTT.

This chain uses TRBV21-1 with TRBJ2-1; the table's D gene call, TRBD2, was not cross checked with the DNA. TRBV21-1 is tagged as a pseudogene. The length of the CDR3 is 13 residues. Here the CDR3 DNA reads TGTGCCCCCTCCAGGGATTCCTACAATGAGCAGTTCTTC. Protein sequence: CAPSRDSYNEQFF.

V and J are TRBV29-1 and TRBJ2-7, with TRBD1 identical over 8 bases. CDR3 size: 14 residues. Germline lookup yields CDR1 SQVTM and CDR2 ANQGSEA. J was trimmed by 3 bases and V by 3 bases; bases with no gene match: 7. In DNA form, the CDR3 reads TGCAGCGTTGAGTGGACAGGGTCTAACTACGAGCAGTACTTC. It encodes CSVEWTGSNYEQYF.

The rearrangement uses TRBV20-1 and TRBJ2-7; 10 nucleotides align to TRBD2. The CDR3 covers 15 residues. Germline V gene data show CDR1 as DFQATT and CDR2 as SNEGSKA (reference sequence). With V trimmed by 6 bases and J by 1 base, 9 bases remained unmatched. CDR3 loop: CSANIPTSGSYEQYF. The CDR3 bases are TGCAGTGCCAACATACCGACTAGCGGGTCCTACGAGCAGTACTTC.

The chain joins TRBV4-2 to TRBJ2-7; D unresolved. There are 15 residues in the CDR3. The germline V and J ends were trimmed by 2 bases and 0 bases, with 11 bases remaining between them. In germline, CDR1 is LGHNA, CDR2 YNFKEQ. In DNA, the CDR3 is TGTGCCAGCAGCCAATGGATCGGCAGCTCCTACGAGCAGTACTTC. Translation: CASSQWIGSSYEQYF.

The chain joins TRBV30 to TRBJ2-7; D remains unclear. The CDR3 has 12 amino acids. V lost 1 base and J 7 bases, leaving 11 bases between the germline ends. Germline V gene lookup returns CDR1 GTSNPN and CDR2 SVGIG (reference sequence). This CDR3 is CAWSGVVIEQYF. CDR3 bases: TGTGCCTGGAGTGGGGTGGTTATTGAGCAGTACTTC.

The chain combines TRBV24-1 with TRBJ2-3; D is tentatively TRBD1 or TRBD2 (5 bases each). The CDR3 extends over 13 amino acids. The V end was cut by 5 bases, the J end by 6 bases, with 11 bases between. Germline CDR1 KGHDR, CDR2 SFDVKD. CDR3 sequence (DNA): TGTGCCACCAGTGGCCTCGGGACCGATACGCAGTATTTT. Protein product: CATSGLGTDTQYF.

This chain uses TRBV29-1 with TRBJ2-3; 7 bases agree with TRBD2. CDR3 length: 14 amino acids. Germline CDR1 and CDR2: SQVTM and ANQGSEA. Trimming at V came to 4 bases and at J to 0 bases, leaving 4 bases not matched to a gene. DNA of the CDR3: TGCAGCGTTGTTGCGCGGGGGAGCACAGATACGCAGTATTTT. Amino acids: CSVVARGSTDTQYF.

This clonotype has just one count. The chain uses TRBV20-1 and TRBJ2-7; 9 bases are shared with TRBD2. Germline V gives CDR1 DFQATT, CDR2 SNEGSKA (reference sequence). V dropped 6 bases and J dropped 1; count of bases not matched to a gene: 10. The length of the CDR3 is 15 residues. CDR3 sequence: CSATLPGLASYEQYF. The CDR3 DNA reads as TGCAGTGCAACCTTACCGGGACTAGCTTCCTACGAGCAGTACTTC.

The chain is built from TRBV7-9 and TRBJ1-1; D ambiguous. This CDR3 spans 12 amino acids. Germline V gene sequence: CDR1 SEHNR, CDR2 FQNEAQ (reference sequence). With 5 bases removed from V and 0 bases from J, the gap between germline ends came to 4 bases. CDR3 sequence reads: CASSGMNTEAFF. Written as DNA, the CDR3 is TGTGCCAGCAGCGGGATGAACACTGAAGCTTTCTTT.

J is TRBJ2-7 and V is TRBV5-4, with D possibly being TRBD2 (6 bases). Germline assignment: CDR1 SGHNT and CDR2 YYREEE (reference sequence). Between the trimmed V and J ends, which lost 0 bases and 3 bases, there was a span of 16 bases. CDR3 length: 16 residues. In DNA, the CDR3 is TGTGCCAGCAGCTTGGCCGGCGGGACCACCTTCTACGAGCAGTACTTC. Translation: CASSLAGGTTFYEQYF.

The gene calls are TRBV30 and TRBJ2-3; the D gene is possibly TRBD1 (6 bases). Germline CDR1 reads GTSNPN; CDR2 reads SVGIG (reference sequence). The CDR3 runs to 13 residues. V was shortened by 4 bases and J by 3 bases, with 11 bases between the two germline ends. CDR3 region: CAWTGELTDTQYF. DNA of the CDR3: TGTGCCTGGACAGGGGAGTTGACAGATACGCAGTATTTT.

For the CDR3, the DNA is TGTGCCAGCTCCTCTGCAAATAGCAATCAGCCCCAGCATTTT. Protein product: CASSSANSNQPQHF. The V and J genes are TRBV6-6 and TRBJ1-5; D not resolved. This CDR3 spans 14 amino acids. V shed 8 bases and J shed 0 bases, with 11 bases lying between them. CDR1 and CDR2 from the germline V gene are MNHNY and SVGAGI (reference sequence).

V gene TRBV18 combines with J gene TRBJ2-2; unclear D gene. The CDR3 sequence is 12 residues long. Per the germline V gene, CDR1 is KGHSH and CDR2 is LQKENI. Trimming cost V 2 bases and J 7 bases, with 5 bases left between them. This chain's CDR3 is CASSPSVGELFF. As DNA, the CDR3 is TGTGCCAGCTCACCATCGGTCGGGGAGCTGTTTTTT. The whole variable domain, filled in from reference TRBV18 and TRBJ2-2, reads NAGVMQNPRHLVRRRGQEARLRCSPMKGHSHVYWYRQLPEEGLKFMVYLQKENIIDESGMPKERFSAEFPKEGPSILRIQQVVRGDSAAYFCASSPSVGELFFGEGSRLTVL.

J is TRBJ1-5 and V is TRBV4-1; the D is unclear. Trimming left V 3 bases short and J 3 bases short, with 6 bases between. Germline CDR1 MGHRA, CDR2 YSYEKL. This CDR3 contains 13 residues. The CDR3 DNA reads as TGCGCCAGCAGCCAGAGACACAATCAGCCCCAGCATTTT. Translation gives CASSQRHNQPQHF.

V gene TRBV29-1 combines with J gene TRBJ2-3; D may be TRBD1 (7 bases). In germline, CDR1 is SQVTM, CDR2 ANQGSEA. The germline V and J ends were trimmed by 7 bases and 5 bases, with 13 bases remaining between them. The CDR3 length is 12 residues. CDR3 residues: CSAQGGRDTQYF. CDR3 sequence (DNA): TGCAGCGCCCAGGGGGGTCGAGATACGCAGTATTTT.